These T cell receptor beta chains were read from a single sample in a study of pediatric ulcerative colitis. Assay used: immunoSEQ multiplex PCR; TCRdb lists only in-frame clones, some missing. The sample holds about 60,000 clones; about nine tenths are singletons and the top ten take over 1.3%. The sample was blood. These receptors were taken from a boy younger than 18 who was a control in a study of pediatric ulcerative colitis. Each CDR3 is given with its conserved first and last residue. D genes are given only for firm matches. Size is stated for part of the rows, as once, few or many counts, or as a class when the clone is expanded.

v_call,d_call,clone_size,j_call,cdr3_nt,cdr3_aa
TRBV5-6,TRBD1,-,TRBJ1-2,TGTGCCAGCAGCCTCAACCTCGGACAGGCCCATGGCTACACCTTC,CASSLNLGQAHGYTF
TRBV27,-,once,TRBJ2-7,TGTGCCAGCAGTTTAGTCAGGAGCTCCTACGAGCAGTACTTC,CASSLVRSSYEQYF
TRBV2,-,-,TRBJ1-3,TGTGCCAGCAGACAAGGCTCTGGAAACACCATATATTTT,CASRQGSGNTIYF
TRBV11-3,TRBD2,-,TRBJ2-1,TGTGCCAGCAGCTTAGACCGTGGACTAGCGGACAATGAGCAGTTCTTC,CASSLDRGLADNEQFF
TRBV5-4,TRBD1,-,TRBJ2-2,TGTGCCAGCAGCCCTGGCACAGGGGTTAGCACCGGGGAGCTGTTTTTT,CASSPGTGVSTGELFF
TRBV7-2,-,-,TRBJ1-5,TGTGCCAGCAGCCCAGGGGATCAGCCCCAGCATTTT,CASSPGDQPQHF
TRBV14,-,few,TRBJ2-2,TGTGCCAGCAGCCAAGGACTACCCAACACCGGGGAGCTGTTTTTT,CASSQGLPNTGELFF
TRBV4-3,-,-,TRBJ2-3,TGCGCCAGCAGCCAAGACCCTAAGCGGGCAGATACGCAGTATTTT,CASSQDPKRADTQYF
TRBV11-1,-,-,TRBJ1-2,TGTGCCAGCAGCTTATCAACGAACTATGGCTACACCTTC,CASSLSTNYGYTF
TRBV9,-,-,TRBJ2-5,TGTGCCAGCAGCGTAGATGGTGGCAGGCCCCCAAGAGAGACCCAGTACTTC,CASSVDGGRPPRETQYF
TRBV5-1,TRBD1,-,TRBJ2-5,TGCGCCAGCAGCTTGGGAGGGGGCATGTACCAAGAGACCCAGTACTTC,CASSLGGGMYQETQYF
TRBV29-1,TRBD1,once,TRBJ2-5,TGCAGCGCTATACTAATCGGACGACAGGGGTCCGCAGAGACCCAGTACTTC,CSAILIGRQGSAETQYF
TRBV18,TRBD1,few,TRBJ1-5,TGTGCCAGCTCAGCCGGGACAGGAACCAATCAGCCCCAGCATTTT,CASSAGTGTNQPQHF
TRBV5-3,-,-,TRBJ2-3,TGTGCCAGAAGCTTGACTCCCCTAGCCGCTGGAGATACGCAGTATTTT,CARSLTPLAAGDTQYF
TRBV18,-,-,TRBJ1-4,TGTGCCAGCTCACCCGCAGGGGAAACTAATGAAAAACTGTTTTTT,CASSPAGETNEKLFF
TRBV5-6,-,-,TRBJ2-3,TGTGCCAGCAGCTTGAGCTACGGGAGCCATAGCACAGATACGCAGTATTTT,CASSLSYGSHSTDTQYF
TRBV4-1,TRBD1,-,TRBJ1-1,TGCGCCAGCAGCCAATTAAGGACAGGGGGCATCGATGAAGCTTTCTTT,CASSQLRTGGIDEAFF
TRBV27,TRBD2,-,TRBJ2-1,TGTGCCAGCAGAAGAGCGGGAGGCAAAAATGAGCAGTTCTTC,CASRRAGGKNEQFF